This T cell receptor (beta chain) was captured by sequencing in a study of T cell responses to AZD1222 COVID-19 vaccine. Study as a whole: Pooling was applied to second doses at about 4 or about 12 weeks.

This CDR3 has 15 residues. Germline assignment: CDR1 SEHNR and CDR2 FQNEAQ (reference sequence). The V and J ends lost 7 bases and 3 bases, in that order; junction bases with no gene match: 7. Notes on this clone: No antigen is known for it.

Sequenced by immunoSEQ multiplex PCR; TCRdb stores in-frame clones only, minus some. The sample contains approximately 27,000 clones, about nine tenths of which appear only once. Findings and caveats of the study: Unmutated variant regions are reportedly the target of nearly half of TCRs that are spike-specific. There were mostly white British donors and more females than males, and clonal diversity was possibly underestimated. Of the AZD1222 recipients, only five to seven were seropositive at baseline.

Sequences were derived from peripheral blood, sampled on day 0 of AZD1222 vaccination. This clonotype originated in an adult in good health. The V call is TRBV7-9, the J call TRBJ2-1, with TRBD2 matching over 9 bases. The CDR3 DNA reads as TGTGCCAGCAATGTAGCGGGAGAGGGCTACAATGAGCAGTTCTTC. Its protein is CASNVAGEGYNEQFF. The variable domain in full, with the rest retrieved from reference TRBV7-9 and TRBJ2-1, is DTGVSQNPRHKITKRGQNVTFRCDPISEHNRLYWYRQTLGQGPEFLTYFQNEAQLEKSRLLSDRFSAERPKGSFSTLEIQRTEQGDSAMYLCASNVAGEGYNEQFFGPGTRLTVL.